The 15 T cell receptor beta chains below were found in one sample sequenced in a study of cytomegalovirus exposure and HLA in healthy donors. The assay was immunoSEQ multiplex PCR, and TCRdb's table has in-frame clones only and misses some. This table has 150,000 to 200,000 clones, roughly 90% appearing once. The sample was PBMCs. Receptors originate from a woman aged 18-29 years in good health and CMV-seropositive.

This CDR3 reads CASSVSTGMDTQYF. The CDR3 DNA reads TGTGCCAGCAGTGTGTCTACAGGGATGGATACGCAGTATTTT. The genes are TRBV2 and TRBJ2-3; possibly TRBD1 for D (6 bases). Germline values: CDR1 SNHLY, CDR2 FYNNEI. The CDR3 length is 14 residues. Trimming cost V 4 bases and J 6 bases, with 14 bases left between them.

In DNA, the CDR3 is TGCGCCAGCAGCCAAGTCTCCCAGGGGGTAGACTATGGCTACACCTTC. Translated: CASSQVSQGVDYGYTF. The chain uses TRBV4-1 and TRBJ1-2, with 7 bases that match TRBD1. Per the germline V gene, CDR1 is MGHRA and CDR2 is YSYEKL. V dropped 1 base and J dropped 3; count of bases not matched to a gene: 8. CDR3 length: 16 residues.

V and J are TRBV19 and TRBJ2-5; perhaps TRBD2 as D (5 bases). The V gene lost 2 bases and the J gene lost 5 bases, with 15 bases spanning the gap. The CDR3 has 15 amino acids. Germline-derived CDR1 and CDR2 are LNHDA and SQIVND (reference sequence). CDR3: CASSIRTQPEETQYF. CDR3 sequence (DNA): TGTGCCAGTAGTATAAGGACTCAACCGGAGGAGACCCAGTACTTC. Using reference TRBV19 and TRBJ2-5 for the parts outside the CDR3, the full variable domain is DGGITQSPKYLFRKEGQNVTLSCEQNLNHDAMYWYRQDPGQGLRLIYYSQIVNDFQKGDIAEGYSVSREKKESFPLTVTSAQKNPTAFYLCASSIRTQPEETQYFGPGTRLLVL.

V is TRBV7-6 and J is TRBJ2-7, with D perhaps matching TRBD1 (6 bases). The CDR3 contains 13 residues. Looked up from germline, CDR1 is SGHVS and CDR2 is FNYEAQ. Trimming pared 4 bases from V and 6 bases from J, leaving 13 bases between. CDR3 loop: CASSSSGQPEQYF. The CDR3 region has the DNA TGTGCCAGCAGCTCTTCAGGACAGCCCGAGCAGTACTTC.

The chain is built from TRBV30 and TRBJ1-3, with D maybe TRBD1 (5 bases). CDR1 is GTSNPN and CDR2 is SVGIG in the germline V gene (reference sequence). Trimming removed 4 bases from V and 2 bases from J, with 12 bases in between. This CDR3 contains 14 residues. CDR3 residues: CAWTWGDPGNTIYF. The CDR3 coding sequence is TGTGCCTGGACATGGGGGGACCCTGGAAACACCATATATTTT.

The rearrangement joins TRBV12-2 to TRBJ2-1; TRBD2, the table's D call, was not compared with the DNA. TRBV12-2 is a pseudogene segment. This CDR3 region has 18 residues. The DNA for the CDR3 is TGTGCAAGTCGCGCAGGACTAGCGCATCATCCAAACTACAATGAGCAGTTCTTC. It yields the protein CASRAGLAHHPNYNEQFF.

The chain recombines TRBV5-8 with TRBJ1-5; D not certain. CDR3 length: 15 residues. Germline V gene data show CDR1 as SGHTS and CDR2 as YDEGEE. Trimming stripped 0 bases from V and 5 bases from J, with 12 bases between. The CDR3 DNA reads TGTGCCAGCAGCTTGGGGGCGGGGAAGGATCAGCCCCAGCATTTT. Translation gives CASSLGAGKDQPQHF.

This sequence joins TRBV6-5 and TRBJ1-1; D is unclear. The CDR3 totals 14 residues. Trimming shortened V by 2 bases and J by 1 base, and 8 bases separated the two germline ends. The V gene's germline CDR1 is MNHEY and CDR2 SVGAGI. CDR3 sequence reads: CASSYRERNTEAFF. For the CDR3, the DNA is TGTGCCAGCAGTTACCGGGAGAGGAACACTGAAGCTTTCTTT.

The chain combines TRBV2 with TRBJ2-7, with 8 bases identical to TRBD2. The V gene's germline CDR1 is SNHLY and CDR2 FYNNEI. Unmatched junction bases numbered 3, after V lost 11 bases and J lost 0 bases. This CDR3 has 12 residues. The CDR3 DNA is TGTGCCGGAGGGACTAGCTCCTACGAGCAGTACTTC. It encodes CAGGTSSYEQYF.

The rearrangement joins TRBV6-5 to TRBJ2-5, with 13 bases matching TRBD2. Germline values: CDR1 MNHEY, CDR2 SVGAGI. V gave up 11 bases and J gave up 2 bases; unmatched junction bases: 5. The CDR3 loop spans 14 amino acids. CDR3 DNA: TGTGCCTCCTGGACTAGCGGGGGACAAGAGACCCAGTACTTC. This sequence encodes CASWTSGGQETQYF.

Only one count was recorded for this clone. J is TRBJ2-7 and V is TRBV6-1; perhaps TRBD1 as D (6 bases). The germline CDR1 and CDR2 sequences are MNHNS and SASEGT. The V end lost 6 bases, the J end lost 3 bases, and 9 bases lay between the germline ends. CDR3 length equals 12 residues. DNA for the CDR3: TGTGCCAGCAGCTTGGACAGCTACGAGCAGTACTTC. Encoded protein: CASSLDSYEQYF.

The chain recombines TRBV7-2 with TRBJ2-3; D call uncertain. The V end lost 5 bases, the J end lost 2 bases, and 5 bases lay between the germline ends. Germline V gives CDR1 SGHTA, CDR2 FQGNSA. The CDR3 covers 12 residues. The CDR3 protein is CASSRFTDTQYF. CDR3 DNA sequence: TGTGCCAGCAGCCGTTTCACAGATACGCAGTATTTT.

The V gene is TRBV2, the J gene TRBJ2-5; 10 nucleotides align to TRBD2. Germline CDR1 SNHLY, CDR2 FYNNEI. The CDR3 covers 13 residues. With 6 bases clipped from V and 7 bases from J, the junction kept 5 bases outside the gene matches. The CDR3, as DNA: TGTGCCAGCAGAACTAGCGGGAAGGTGACCCAGTACTTC. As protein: CASRTSGKVTQYF. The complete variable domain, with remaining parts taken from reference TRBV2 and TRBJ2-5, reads EPEVTQTPSHQVTQMGQEVILRCVPISNHLYFYWYRQILGQKVEFLVSFYNNEISEKSEIFDDQFSVERPDGSNFTLKIRSTKLEDSAMYFCASRTSGKVTQYFGPGTRLLVL.

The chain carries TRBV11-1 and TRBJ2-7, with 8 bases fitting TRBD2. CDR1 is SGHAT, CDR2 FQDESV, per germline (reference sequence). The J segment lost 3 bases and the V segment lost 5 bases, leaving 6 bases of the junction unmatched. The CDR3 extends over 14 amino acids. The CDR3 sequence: CASSLSGTYYEQYF. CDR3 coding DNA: TGTGCCAGCAGCCTTAGCGGGACTTACTACGAGCAGTACTTC.

CDR3 DNA: TGTGCCAGCTCTCCAGGGAGAGCCACCTACGAGCAGTACTTC. Translating gives CASSPGRATYEQYF. The J gene is TRBJ2-7, the V gene TRBV18, with D perhaps being TRBD1 or TRBD2 (5 bases each). The CDR3 runs to 14 residues. Germline CDR1 reads KGHSH; CDR2 reads LQKENI. Trimming pared 6 bases from V and 2 bases from J, leaving 14 bases between.